This T cell receptor (beta chain) comes out of a study of T cells in Graves' hyperthyroidism and ophthalmopathy. CDR3 length equals 12 residues. CDR1 and CDR2 from the germline V gene are SGHKS and YYEKEE (reference sequence). Trimming cost V 4 bases and J 8 bases, with 12 bases left between them. General study results and limits: With a median lead of around 5.9 months before onset, the model predicted ophthalmopathy.

The investigators amplified TCR beta CDR3 regions from RNA transcripts. Carried out on the TCR CDR3, a first-round RT-PCR used the HTBI primer set. TCRdb reanalysed the multiplex PCR reads using MiXCR and keeps one entry per CDR3 protein. The sample holds over 700,000 distinct CDR3 sequences, 30% to 40% seen once. This clonotype has a count of ten or more. Its matching antigen is unknown. Diagnosis of hyperthyroidism was new in patients aged 18 to 65, and its duration was under 2 months. PBMCs were sourced from roughly 9.7 ml fresh peripheral blood. J is TRBJ1-2 and V is TRBV5-5; D unclear. The sequenced material came from blood. The source is a woman aged 40 to 49 with Graves' hyperthyroidism. CDR3 nucleotide sequence: TGTGCCAGCAGCGACCGGGTCGGCGGCTACACCTTC. Amino acids: CASSDRVGGYTF.